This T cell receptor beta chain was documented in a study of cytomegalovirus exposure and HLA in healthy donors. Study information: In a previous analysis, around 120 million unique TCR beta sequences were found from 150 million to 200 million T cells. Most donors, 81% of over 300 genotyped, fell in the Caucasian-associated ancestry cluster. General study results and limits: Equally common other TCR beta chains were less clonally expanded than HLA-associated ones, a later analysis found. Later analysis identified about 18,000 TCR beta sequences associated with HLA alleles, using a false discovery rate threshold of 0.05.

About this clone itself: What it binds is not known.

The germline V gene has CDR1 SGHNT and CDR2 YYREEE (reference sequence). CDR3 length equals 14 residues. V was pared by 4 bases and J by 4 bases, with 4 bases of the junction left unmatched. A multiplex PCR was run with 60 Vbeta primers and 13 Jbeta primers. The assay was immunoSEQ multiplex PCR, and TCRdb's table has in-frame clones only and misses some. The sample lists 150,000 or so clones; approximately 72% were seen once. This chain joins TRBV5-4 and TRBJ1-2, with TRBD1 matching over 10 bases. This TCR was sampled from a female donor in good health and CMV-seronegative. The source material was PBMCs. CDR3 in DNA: TGTGCCAGCAGCCTCCGGGACAGGGGCTATGGCTACACCTTC. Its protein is CASSLRDRGYGYTF.